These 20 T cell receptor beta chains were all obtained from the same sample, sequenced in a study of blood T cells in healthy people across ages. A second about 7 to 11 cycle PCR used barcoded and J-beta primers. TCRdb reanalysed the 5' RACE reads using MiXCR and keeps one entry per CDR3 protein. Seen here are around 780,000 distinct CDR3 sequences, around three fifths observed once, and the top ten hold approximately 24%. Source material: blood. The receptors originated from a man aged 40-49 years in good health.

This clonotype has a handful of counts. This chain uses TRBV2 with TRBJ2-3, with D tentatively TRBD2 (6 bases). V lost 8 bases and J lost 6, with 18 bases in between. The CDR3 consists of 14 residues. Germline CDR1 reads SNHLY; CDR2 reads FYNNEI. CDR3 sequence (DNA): TGTGCCAGCTGCAGTAGCGGCTACTCTGATACGCAGTATTTT. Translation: CASCSSGYSDTQYF. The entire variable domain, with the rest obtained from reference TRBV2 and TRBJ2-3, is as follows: EPEVTQTPSHQVTQMGQEVILRCVPISNHLYFYWYRQILGQKVEFLVSFYNNEISEKSEIFDDQFSVERPDGSNFTLKIRSTKLEDSAMYFCASCSSGYSDTQYFGPGTRLTVL.

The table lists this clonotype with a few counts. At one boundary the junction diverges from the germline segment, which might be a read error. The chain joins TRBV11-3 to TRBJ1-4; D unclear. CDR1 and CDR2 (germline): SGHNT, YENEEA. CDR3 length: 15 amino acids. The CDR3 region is CASSIEGSVYEKLFF. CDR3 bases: TGTGCCAGCAGCATAGAGGGTTCCGTGTATGAAAAACTGTTTTTT. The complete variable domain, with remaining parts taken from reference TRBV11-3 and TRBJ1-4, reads EAGVVQSPRYKIIEKKQPVAFWCNPISGHNTLYWYLQNLGQGPELLIRYENEEAVDDSQLPKDRFSAERLKGVDSTLKIQPAELGDSAVYLCASSIEGSVYEKLFFGSGTQLSVL.

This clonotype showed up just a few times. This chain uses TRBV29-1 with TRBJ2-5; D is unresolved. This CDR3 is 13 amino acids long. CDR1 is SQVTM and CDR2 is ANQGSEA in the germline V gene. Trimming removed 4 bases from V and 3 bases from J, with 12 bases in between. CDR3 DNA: TGCAGCGTTGGAGGAAACAAGAAAGAGACCCAGTACTTC. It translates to CSVGGNKKETQYF.

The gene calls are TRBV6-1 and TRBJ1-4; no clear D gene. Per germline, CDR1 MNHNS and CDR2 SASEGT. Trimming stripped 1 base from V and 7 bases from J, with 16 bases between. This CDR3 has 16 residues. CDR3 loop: CASSEGGQTIGEKLFF. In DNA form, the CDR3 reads TGTGCCAGCAGTGAAGGAGGGCAGACTATAGGTGAAAAACTGTTTTTT.

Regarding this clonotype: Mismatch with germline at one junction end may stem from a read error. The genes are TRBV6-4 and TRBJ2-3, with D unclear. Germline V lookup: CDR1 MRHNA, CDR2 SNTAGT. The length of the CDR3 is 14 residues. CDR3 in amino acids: CASGEIGGEDTQYF. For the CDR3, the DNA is TGTGCCAGCGGTGAGATAGGTGGTGAAGATACGCAGTATTTT.

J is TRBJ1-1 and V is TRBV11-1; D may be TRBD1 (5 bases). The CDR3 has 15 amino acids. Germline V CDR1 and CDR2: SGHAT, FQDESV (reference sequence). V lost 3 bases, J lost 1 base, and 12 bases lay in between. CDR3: CASSFGGQGNTEAFF. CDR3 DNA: TGTGCCAGCAGCTTCGGAGGACAAGGGAACACTGAAGCTTTCTTT.

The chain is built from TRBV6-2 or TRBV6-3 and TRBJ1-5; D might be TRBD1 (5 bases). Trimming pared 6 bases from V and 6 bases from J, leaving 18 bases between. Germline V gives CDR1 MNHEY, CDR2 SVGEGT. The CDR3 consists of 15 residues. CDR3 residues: CASRPLNRTFQPQHF. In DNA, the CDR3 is TGTGCCAGCAGACCCCTTAACAGGACCTTTCAGCCCCAGCATTTT.

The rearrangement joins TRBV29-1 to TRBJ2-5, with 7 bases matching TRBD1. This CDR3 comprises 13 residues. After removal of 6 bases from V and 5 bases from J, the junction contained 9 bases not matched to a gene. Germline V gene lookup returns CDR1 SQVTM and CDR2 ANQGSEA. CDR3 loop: CSVDMTGKETQYF. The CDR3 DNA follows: TGCAGCGTCGACATGACAGGGAAGGAGACCCAGTACTTC.

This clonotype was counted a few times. CDR3 bases: TGTGCCAGCGGCTCCTGGGGCTATGGCTACACCTTC. Protein: CASGSWGYGYTF. The chain joins TRBV9 to TRBJ1-2, with D unclear. In germline, CDR1 is SGDLS, CDR2 YYNGEE. CDR3 length: 12 amino acids. V was clipped by 7 bases and J by 4 bases, with 11 bases between them.

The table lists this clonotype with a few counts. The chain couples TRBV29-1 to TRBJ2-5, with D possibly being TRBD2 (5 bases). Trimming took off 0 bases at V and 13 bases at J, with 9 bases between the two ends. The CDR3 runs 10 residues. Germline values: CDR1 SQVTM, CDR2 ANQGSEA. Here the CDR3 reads CSVEDRGRYF. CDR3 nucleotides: TGCAGCGTTGAAGACCGGGGTCGGTACTTC. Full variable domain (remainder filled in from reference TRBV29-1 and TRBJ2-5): SAVISQKPSRDICQRGTSLTIQCQVDSQVTMMFWYRQQPGQSLTLIATANQGSEATYESGFVIDKFPISRPNLTFSTLTVSNMSPEDSSIYLCSVEDRGRYFGPGTRLLVL.

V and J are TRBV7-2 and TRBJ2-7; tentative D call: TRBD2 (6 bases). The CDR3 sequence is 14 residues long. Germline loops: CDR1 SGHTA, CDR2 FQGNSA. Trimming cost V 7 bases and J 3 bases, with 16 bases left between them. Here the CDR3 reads CASKISGSNYEQYF. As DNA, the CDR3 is TGTGCCAGCAAAATTAGCGGCTCCAACTACGAGCAGTACTTC. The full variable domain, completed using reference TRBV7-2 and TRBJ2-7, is GAGVSQSPSNKVTEKGKDVELRCDPISGHTALYWYRQSLGQGLEFLIYFQGNSAPDKSGLPSDRFSAERTGGSVSTLTIQRTQQEDSAVYLCASKISGSNYEQYFGPGTRLTVT.

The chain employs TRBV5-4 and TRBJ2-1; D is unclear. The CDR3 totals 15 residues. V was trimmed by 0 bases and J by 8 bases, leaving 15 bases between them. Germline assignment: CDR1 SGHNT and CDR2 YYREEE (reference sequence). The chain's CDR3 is CASSLAGSYLDEQFF. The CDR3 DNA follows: TGTGCCAGCAGCTTGGCCGGATCTTATCTTGATGAGCAGTTCTTC.

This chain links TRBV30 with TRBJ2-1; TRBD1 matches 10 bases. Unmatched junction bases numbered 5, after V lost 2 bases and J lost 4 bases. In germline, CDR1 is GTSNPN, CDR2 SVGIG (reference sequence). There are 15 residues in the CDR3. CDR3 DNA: TGTGCCTGGAGTATCAGGACAGGGGGGTACAATGAGCAGTTCTTC. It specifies CAWSIRTGGYNEQFF.

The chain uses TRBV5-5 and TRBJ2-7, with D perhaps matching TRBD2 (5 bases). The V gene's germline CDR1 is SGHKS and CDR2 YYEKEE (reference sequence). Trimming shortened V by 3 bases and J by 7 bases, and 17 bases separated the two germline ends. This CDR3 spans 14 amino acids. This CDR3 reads CASSSPPERIEQYF. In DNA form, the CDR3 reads TGTGCCAGCAGCTCCCCCCCGGAGCGGATTGAGCAGTACTTC.

The CDR3 loop is CASSAQGAAGYGYTF. As DNA, the CDR3 is TGTGCCAGCAGTGCACAGGGGGCGGCGGGCTATGGCTACACCTTC. The chain has TRBV6-5 and TRBJ1-2; 9 bases agree with TRBD1. Per germline, CDR1 MNHEY and CDR2 SVGAGI. The CDR3 runs 15 residues. Trimming removed 5 bases from V and 4 bases from J; junction bases left unmatched: 8.

Here the CDR3 reads CASSLAGLPNEQYF. The CDR3 nucleotides are TGTGCCAGCAGCTTGGCAGGCCTCCCTAACGAGCAGTACTTC. The J gene is TRBJ2-7, the V gene TRBV27; D not certain. CDR1 and CDR2 (germline): MNHEY, SMNVEV (reference sequence). This CDR3 is built from 14 residues. V lost 6 bases and J 5 bases, leaving 17 bases between the germline ends.

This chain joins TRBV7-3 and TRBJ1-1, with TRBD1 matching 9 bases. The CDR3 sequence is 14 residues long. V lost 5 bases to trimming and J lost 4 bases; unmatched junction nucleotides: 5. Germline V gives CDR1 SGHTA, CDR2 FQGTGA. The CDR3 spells CASSPGQGTTEAFF. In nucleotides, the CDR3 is TGTGCCAGCAGCCCCGGACAGGGGACCACTGAAGCTTTCTTT.

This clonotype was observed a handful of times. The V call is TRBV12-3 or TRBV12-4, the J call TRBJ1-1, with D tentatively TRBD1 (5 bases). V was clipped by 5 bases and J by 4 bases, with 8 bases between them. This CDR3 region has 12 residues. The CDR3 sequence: CASSRGVTEAFF. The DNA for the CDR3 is TGTGCCAGCAGTCGGGGGGTCACTGAAGCTTTCTTT.

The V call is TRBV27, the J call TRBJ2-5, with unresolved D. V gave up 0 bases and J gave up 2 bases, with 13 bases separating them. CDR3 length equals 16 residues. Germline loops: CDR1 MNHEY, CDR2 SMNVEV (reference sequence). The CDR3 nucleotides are TGTGCCAGCAGTTTATCAGGGATTTCTTATCAAGAGACCCAGTACTTC. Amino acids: CASSLSGISYQETQYF.

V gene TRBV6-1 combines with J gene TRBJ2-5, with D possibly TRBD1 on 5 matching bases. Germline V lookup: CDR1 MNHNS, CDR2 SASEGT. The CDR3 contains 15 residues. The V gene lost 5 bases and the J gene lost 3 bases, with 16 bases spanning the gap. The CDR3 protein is CASSPVEVGEETQYF. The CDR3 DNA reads TGTGCCAGCAGTCCCGTAGAGGTAGGGGAAGAGACCCAGTACTTC.